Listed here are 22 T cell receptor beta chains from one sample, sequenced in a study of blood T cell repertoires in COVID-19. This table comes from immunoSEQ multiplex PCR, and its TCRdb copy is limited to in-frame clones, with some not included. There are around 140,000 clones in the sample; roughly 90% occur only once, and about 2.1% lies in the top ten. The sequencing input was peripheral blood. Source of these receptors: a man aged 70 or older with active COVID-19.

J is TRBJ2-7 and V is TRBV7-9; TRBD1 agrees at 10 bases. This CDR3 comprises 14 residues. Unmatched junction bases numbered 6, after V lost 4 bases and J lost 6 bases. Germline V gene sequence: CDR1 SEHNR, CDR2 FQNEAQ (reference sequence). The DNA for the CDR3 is TGTGCCAGCAGCTGGCCGGGACAGGGGCCCGAGCAGTACTTC. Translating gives CASSWPGQGPEQYF.

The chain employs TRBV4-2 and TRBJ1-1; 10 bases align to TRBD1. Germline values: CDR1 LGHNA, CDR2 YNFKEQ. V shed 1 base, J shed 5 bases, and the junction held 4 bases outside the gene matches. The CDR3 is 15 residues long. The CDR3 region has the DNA TGTGCCAGCAGCCAAGGACAGGGGGCGCTTACTGAAGCTTTCTTT. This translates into CASSQGQGALTEAFF.

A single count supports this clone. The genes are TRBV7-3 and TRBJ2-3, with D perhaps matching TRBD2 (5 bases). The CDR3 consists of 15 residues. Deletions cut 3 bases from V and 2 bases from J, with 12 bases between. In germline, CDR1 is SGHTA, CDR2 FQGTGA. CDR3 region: CASSFRGGPTDTQYF. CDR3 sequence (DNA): TGTGCCAGCAGCTTCAGAGGAGGCCCCACAGATACGCAGTATTTT.

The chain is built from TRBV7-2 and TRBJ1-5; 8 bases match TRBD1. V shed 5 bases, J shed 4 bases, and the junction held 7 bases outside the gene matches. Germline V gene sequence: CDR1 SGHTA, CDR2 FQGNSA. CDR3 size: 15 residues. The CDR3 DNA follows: TGTGCCAGCAGCCGTGACAGGGGATGGAATCAGCCCCAGCATTTT. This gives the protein CASSRDRGWNQPQHF.

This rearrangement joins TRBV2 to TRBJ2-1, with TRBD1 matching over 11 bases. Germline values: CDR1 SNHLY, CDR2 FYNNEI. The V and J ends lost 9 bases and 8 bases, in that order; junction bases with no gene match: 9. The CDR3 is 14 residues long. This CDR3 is CARSDRGRMDEQFF. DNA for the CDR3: TGTGCCAGGTCGGACAGGGGGCGCATGGATGAGCAGTTCTTC.

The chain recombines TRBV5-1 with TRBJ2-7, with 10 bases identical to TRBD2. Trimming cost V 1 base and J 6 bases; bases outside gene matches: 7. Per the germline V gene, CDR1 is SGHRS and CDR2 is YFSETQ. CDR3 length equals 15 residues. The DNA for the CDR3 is TGCGCCAGCAGCTTGCCTGAGCGGGGGGGGTTCGAGCAGTACTTC. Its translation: CASSLPERGGFEQYF.

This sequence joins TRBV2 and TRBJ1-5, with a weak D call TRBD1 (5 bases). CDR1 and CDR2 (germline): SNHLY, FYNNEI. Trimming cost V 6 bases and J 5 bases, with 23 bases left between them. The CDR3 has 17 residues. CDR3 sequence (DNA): TGTGCCAGCAGCCAGACTCAGGGCGGTTACGGAGATCAGCCCCAGCATTTT. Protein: CASSQTQGGYGDQPQHF.

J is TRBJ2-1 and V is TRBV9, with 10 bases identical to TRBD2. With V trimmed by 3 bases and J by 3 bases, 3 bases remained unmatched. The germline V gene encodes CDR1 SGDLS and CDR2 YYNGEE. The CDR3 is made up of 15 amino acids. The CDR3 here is CASSDSGRNYNEQFF. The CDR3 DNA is TGTGCCAGCAGCGATAGCGGGAGGAACTACAATGAGCAGTTCTTC.

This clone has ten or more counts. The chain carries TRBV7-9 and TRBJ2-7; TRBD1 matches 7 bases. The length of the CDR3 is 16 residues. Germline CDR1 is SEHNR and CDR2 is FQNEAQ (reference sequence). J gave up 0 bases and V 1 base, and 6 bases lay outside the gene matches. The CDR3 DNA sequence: TGTGCCAGCAGCTTAGTAGGGGGCAGGAGCTCCTACGAGCAGTACTTC. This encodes CASSLVGGRSSYEQYF.

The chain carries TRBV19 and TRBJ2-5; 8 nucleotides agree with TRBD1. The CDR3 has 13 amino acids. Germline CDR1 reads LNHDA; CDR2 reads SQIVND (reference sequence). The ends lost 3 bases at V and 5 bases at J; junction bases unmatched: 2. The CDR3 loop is CASSIRGRETQYF. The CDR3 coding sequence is TGTGCCAGTAGTATCAGGGGGCGGGAGACCCAGTACTTC.

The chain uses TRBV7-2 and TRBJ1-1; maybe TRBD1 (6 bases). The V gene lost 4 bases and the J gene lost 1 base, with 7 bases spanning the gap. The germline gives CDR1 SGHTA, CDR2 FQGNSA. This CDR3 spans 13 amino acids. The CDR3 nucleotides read TGTGCCAGCAGCTCACAGGGGAACACTGAAGCTTTCTTT. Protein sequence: CASSSQGNTEAFF.

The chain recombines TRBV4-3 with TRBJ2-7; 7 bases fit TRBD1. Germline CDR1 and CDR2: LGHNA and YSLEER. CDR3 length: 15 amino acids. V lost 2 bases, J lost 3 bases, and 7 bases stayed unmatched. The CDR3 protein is CASSQRDRDYYEQYF. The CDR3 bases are TGCGCCAGCAGCCAACGGGACAGAGATTACTACGAGCAGTACTTC.

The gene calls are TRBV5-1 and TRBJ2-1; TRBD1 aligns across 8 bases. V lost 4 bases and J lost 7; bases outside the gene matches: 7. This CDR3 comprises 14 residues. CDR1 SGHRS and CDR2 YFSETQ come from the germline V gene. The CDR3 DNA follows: TGCGCCAGCAGCCCGGGGACAGGCGGGAATGAGCAGTTCTTC. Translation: CASSPGTGGNEQFF.

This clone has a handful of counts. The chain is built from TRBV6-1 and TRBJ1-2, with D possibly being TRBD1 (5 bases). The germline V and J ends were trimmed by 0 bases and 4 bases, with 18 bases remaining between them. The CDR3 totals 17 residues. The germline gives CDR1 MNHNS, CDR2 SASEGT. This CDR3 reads CASSEAQFWGRVYGYTF. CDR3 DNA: TGTGCCAGCAGTGAAGCGCAGTTCTGGGGCAGGGTCTATGGCTACACCTTC.

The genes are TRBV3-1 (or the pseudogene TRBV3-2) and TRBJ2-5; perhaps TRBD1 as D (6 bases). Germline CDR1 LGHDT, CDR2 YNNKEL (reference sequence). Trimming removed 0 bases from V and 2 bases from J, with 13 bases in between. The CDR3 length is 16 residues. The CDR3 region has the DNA TGTGCCAGCAGCCAAGAGGCAGGGGCTCCTCAAGAGACCCAGTACTTC. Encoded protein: CASSQEAGAPQETQYF.

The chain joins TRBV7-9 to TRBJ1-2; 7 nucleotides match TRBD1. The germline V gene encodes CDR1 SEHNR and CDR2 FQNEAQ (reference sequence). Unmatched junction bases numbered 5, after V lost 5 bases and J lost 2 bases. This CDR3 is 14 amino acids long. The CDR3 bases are TGTGCCAGCAGCGAAACCAGGGGGAACTATGGCTACACCTTC. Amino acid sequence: CASSETRGNYGYTF.

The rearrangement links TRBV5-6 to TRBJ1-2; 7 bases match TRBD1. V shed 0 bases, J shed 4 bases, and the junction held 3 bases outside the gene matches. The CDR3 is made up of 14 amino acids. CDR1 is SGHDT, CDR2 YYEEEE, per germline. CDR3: CASSLGDSRYGYTF. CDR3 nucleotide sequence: TGTGCCAGCAGCTTGGGGGACAGCCGCTATGGCTACACCTTC. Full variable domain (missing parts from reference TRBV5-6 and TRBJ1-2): DAGVTQSPTHLIKTRGQQVTLRCSPKSGHDTVSWYQQALGQGPQFIFQYYEEEERQRGNFPDRFSGHQFPNYSSELNVNALLLGDSALYLCASSLGDSRYGYTFGSGTRLTVV.

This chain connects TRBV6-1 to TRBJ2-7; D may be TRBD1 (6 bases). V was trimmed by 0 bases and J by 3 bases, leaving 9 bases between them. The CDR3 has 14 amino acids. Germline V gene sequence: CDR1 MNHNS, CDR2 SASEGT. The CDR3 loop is CASSEATGNYEQYF. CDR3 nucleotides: TGTGCCAGCAGTGAAGCCACAGGGAACTACGAGCAGTACTTC.

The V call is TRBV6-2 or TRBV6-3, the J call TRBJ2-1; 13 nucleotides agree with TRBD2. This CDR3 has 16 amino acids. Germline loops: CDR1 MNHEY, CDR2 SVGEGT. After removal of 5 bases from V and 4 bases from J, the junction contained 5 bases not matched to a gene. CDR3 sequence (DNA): TGTGCCAGCAGTAGGACTAGCGGGAGCAAATACAATGAGCAGTTCTTC. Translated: CASSRTSGSKYNEQFF.

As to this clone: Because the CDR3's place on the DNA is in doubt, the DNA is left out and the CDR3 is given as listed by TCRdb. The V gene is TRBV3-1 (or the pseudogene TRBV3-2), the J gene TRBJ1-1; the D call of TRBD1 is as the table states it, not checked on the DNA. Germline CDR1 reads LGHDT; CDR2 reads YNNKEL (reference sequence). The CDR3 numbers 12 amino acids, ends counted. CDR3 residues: CASSHVGTGTVF.

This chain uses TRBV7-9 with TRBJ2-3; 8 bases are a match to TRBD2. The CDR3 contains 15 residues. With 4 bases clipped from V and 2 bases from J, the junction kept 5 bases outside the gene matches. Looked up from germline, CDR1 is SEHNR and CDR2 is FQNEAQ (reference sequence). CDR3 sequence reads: CASSSAGAYTDTQYF. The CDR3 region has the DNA TGTGCCAGCAGCTCAGCGGGGGCATACACAGATACGCAGTATTTT.

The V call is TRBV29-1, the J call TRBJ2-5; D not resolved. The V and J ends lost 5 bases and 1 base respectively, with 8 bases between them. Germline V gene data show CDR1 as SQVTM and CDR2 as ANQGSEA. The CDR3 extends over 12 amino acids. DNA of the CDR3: TGCAGCGTTTTTCTACCCCAAGAGACCCAGTACTTC. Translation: CSVFLPQETQYF.